This T cell receptor beta chain was obtained from a study of OX40 agonist ivuxolimab in advanced cancers. Study-wide context: Prior checkpoint blockade (anti-PD-1, anti-PD-L1 or anti-CTLA-4) was permitted; over 30% had it.

As regards this clone: Its target is unknown.

Assay: immunoSEQ multiplex PCR; the TCRdb copy retains only in-frame clones and omits some. The sample has 80,000 or so clones; approximately 85% are singletons. General study findings and limits: At 0.1 to 3.0 mg/kg, CD4+ and CD8+ blood T cells expanded clonally by week 6. Low normalized T-cell clonal expansion was additionally recorded for some nonresponders.

This TCR came from an adult with an advanced solid tumor such as melanoma, head and neck, liver or kidney cancer. The sample in question was CD4+ or CD8+ T cells sorted from blood, obtained in a trial of the OX40 agonist ivuxolimab.

CDR3 loop: CASSVWNTGELFF. CDR3 nucleotides: TGTGCCAGCAGCGTGTGGAACACCGGGGAGCTGTTTTTT. V usage is TRBV9 and J usage is TRBJ2-2, with no clear D. Trimming took 2 bases from V and 1 from J, leaving 3 bases between them. CDR3 length equals 13 residues. CDR1 and CDR2 from the germline V gene are SGDLS and YYNGEE. Using reference TRBV9 and TRBJ2-2 for the parts outside the CDR3, the full variable domain is DSGVTQTPKHLITATGQRVTLRCSPRSGDLSVYWYQQSLDQGLQFLIQYYNGEERAKGNILERFSAQQFPDLHSELNLSSLELGDSALYFCASSVWNTGELFFGEGSRLTVL.